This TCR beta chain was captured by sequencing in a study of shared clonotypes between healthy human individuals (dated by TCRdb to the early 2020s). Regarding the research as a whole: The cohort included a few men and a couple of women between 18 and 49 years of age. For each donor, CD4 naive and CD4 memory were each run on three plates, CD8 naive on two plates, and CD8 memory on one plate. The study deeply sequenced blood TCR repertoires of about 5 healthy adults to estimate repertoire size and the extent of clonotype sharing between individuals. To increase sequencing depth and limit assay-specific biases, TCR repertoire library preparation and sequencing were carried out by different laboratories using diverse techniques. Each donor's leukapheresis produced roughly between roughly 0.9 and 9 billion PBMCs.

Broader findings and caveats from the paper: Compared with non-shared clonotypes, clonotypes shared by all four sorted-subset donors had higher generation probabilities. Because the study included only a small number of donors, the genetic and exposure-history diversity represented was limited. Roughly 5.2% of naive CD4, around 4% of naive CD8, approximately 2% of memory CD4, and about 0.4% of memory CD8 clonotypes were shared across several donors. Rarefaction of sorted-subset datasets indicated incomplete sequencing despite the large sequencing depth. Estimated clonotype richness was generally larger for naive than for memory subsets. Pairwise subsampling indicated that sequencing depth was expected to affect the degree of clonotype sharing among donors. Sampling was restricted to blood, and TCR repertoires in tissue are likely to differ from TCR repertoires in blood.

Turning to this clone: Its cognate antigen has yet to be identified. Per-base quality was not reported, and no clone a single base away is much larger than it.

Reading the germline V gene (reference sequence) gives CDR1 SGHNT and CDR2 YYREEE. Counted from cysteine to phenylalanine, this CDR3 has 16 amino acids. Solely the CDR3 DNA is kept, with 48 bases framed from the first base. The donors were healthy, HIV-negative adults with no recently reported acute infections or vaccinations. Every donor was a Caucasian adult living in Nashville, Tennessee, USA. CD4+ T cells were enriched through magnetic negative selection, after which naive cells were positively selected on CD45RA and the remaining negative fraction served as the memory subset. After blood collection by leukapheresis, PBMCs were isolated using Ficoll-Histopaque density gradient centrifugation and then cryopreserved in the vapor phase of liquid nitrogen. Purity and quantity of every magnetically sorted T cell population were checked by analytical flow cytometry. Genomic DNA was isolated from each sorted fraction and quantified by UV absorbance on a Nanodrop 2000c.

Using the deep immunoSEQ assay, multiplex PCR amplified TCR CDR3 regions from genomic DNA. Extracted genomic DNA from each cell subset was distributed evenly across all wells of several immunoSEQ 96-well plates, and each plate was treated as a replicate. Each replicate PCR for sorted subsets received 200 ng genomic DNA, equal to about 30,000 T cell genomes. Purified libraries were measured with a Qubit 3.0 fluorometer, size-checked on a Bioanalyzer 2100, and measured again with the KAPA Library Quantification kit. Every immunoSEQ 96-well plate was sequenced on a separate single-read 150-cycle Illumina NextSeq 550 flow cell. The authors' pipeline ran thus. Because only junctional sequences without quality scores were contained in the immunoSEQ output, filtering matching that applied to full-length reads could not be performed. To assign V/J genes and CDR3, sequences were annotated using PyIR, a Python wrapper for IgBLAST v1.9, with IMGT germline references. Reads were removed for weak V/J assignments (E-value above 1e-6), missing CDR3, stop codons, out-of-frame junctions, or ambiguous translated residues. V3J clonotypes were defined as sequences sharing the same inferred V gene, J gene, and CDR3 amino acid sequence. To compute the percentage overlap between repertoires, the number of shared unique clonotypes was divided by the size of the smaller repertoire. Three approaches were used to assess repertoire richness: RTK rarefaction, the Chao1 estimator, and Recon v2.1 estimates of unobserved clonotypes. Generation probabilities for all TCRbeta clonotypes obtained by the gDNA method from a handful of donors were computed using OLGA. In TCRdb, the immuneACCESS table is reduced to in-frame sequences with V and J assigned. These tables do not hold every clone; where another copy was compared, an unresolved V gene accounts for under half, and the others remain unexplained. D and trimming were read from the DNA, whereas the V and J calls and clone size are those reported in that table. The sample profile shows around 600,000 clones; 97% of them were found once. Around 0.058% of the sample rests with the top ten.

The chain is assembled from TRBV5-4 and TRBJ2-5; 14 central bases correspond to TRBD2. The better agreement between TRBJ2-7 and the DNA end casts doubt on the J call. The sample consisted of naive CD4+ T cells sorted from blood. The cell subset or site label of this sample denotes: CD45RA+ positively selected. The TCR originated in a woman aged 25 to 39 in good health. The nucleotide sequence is TGTGCCAGCAGCGCCGGGACTAGCGGGAGACCCTACGAGCAGTACTTC. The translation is CASSAGTSGRPYEQYF.